The 2 T cell receptor beta chains reported below all come from one sample, sequenced in a study of blood T cell repertoires in COVID-19. Repertoires were generated with immunoSEQ multiplex PCR, while TCRdb's copy carries only in-frame clones and drops some. In the table there are under 120,000 clones, around 83% of which are singletons. What was sequenced was peripheral blood. The receptors here all came from a human donor in a cohort sampled during active COVID-19.

V gene TRBV18 combines with J gene TRBJ1-4, with TRBD1 as a possible D gene (6 bases). Germline V lookup: CDR1 KGHSH, CDR2 LQKENI. The CDR3 is made up of 17 amino acids. V lost 3 bases and J 4 bases, leaving 18 bases between the germline ends. CDR3 residues: CASSPPSGGEGNEKLFF. In DNA form, the CDR3 reads TGTGCCAGCTCACCCCCGAGTGGGGGCGAAGGTAATGAAAAACTGTTTTTT.

The chain combines TRBV24-1 with TRBJ2-1; the match to TRBD2 covers 14 bases. CDR1 is KGHDR, CDR2 SFDVKD, per germline. V trimming: 5 bases; J trimming: 9 bases; junction bases outside the gene matches: 8. The CDR3 totals 16 residues. CDR3 in amino acids: CATSAGTSGSKAEQFF. The CDR3 nucleotides read TGTGCCACCAGTGCCGGGACTAGCGGGAGCAAGGCTGAGCAGTTCTTC.